This TCR beta chain appears in the sequencing data of a study of T cells after yellow fever vaccination (dated by TCRdb to the late 2010s). Describing the broader study: Libraries from fractions with low cell numbers were prepared with the SMART-Seq v4 Ultra Low Input RNA kit. Two healthy male donors made up the cohort, one aged 18 to 30 years and the other aged 30 to 40 years. Blood samples were taken at several timepoints before and after primary and secondary immunization, and bulk PBMC replicates and cell subsets were isolated. To follow T-cell clones before and after primary and booster YFV17D yellow fever vaccination, bulk TCR alpha and beta repertoires were sequenced over time. Overall study outcomes, separate from this receptor: A small fraction of clonotypes showed up in both the CD4 and CD8 compartments, probably as a result of convergent recombination. Because abundant contaminating clonotypes from the bulk population could be contained in FACS-sorted repertoires, computational filtering was required. Because the study included only a couple of donors, the extent to which the findings can be generalized is limited. Most clones expanded after primary vaccination were re-detected after the booster (96% of CD4 and 88% of CD8), suggesting broad memory maintenance. Compared with the primary T-cell response, the secondary T-cell response was weaker but faster, peaking on day 5 rather than day 15.

Sequencing instrument: Illumina NovaSeq 6000. Synthesis of TCR cDNA relied on 5'RACE template switching, a step that introduced a universal primer site along with unique molecular identifiers. cDNA synthesis was primed from both the TCR alpha and TCR beta constant segments. Libraries were amplified in two PCR steps, with sample barcodes and sequencing adapters added in the second step. Sequencing of libraries was performed on Illumina HiSeq 2500 (2x100 bp) or NovaSeq (2x150 bp). Per the source publication's procedure: MIGEC handled demultiplexing of reads and collapsing into UMI consensus sequences, while MiXCR performed V(D)J alignment. Vaccine-responding clonotypes were defined with edgeR using replicate PBMC samples, requiring FDR below 0.01 and a log2 fold change above 5 up to day 15. CD4 or CD8 identity was assigned to each bulk clonotype according to whether the clonotype was present at higher abundance in the sequenced CD4 repertoire or the sequenced CD8 repertoire. The public reads were quality trimmed at Q25 with fastp and then assembled into clones with MiXCR by TCRdb, keeping productive beta chains. Rows merge per CDR3 protein into single entries with the most common DNA and genes. These V and J calls derive from TCRdb rather than the authors' analysis. This sample holds about 340,000 distinct CDR3 sequences; roughly an eighth were observed only once. The ten largest clones capture about 3% of the sample.

As concerns this clonotype: Its recognized antigen is unknown. Compared with germline, one end of the junction differs, possibly owing to a read error.

The treatment or condition label, read with the paper, signifies: live attenuated yellow fever vaccine strain. A standard Ficoll-Paque protocol was used to isolate PBMCs from peripheral blood. CD4 and CD8 T-cell fractions were isolated with Dynabeads CD4 and CD8 positive selection kits. TriZol was used to extract RNA from bulk PBMCs, from CD4 and CD8 fractions, and from dextramer-positive and dextramer-negative fractions. The CDR3, cysteine through phenylalanine, is 12 amino acids long. The kept DNA is CDR3 alone, 36 bases in frame from the first base. According to the germline V gene, CDR1 reads MRHNA and CDR2 reads SNTAGT.

The sequence derives from a man aged 18-30 years who received the YFV17D yellow fever vaccine. The V gene is TRBV6-4 and the J gene is TRBJ1-4, with no reliable assignment of the D segment. Sample: CD4+ T cells sorted from PBMCs, taken 15 days after the yellow fever booster vaccination. The CDR3 sequence is CPSKVGNEKLFF. The DNA reads as follows: TGCCCGAGCAAAGTGGGTAATGAAAAACTGTTTTTT.